The 21 T cell receptor beta chains reported below all come from one sample, sequenced in a study of blood T cell repertoires in COVID-19. Sequencing used immunoSEQ multiplex PCR; TCRdb keeps in-frame clones, though not all of them. This table has around 240,000 clones, about nine tenths appearing once. Sequences were obtained from PBMCs or T cells enriched from blood (not recorded which). These receptors all come from a human donor in a cohort exposed to, infected with or recovered from COVID-19 (not recorded which). The donor label of this sample is uncertain.

The chain links TRBV9 to TRBJ2-3; tentatively, D is TRBD1 (5 bases). The V and J ends lost 0 bases and 3 bases respectively, with 8 bases between them. Germline V gives CDR1 SGDLS, CDR2 YYNGEE. This CDR3 spans 14 amino acids. The CDR3 loop is CASSVVQETDTQYF. Here the CDR3 DNA reads TGTGCCAGCAGCGTAGTACAGGAGACAGATACGCAGTATTTT.

The V call is TRBV2, the J call TRBJ2-4, with TRBD2 matching over 9 bases. Germline V lookup: CDR1 SNHLY, CDR2 FYNNEI. Unmatched junction bases numbered 17, after V lost 3 bases and J lost 8 bases. CDR3 length: 18 amino acids. For the CDR3, the DNA is TGTGCCAGCAGTGAGATTTTCGGGCTAGCGGGGCTTAGAGACATTCAGTACTTC. This sequence encodes CASSEIFGLAGLRDIQYF.

The chain links TRBV10-3 to TRBJ2-5; the match to TRBD1 covers 8 bases. From germline, CDR1 is ENHRY and CDR2 SYGVKD. This CDR3 comprises 15 residues. Trimming cost V 4 bases and J 2 bases; bases outside gene matches: 6. The CDR3 DNA sequence: TGTGCCATCAGTGCGCAACAGGGGGGACAAGAGACCCAGTACTTC. Residues: CAISAQQGGQETQYF.

This chain connects TRBV27 to TRBJ2-7, with 8 bases identical to TRBD1. J gave up 4 bases and V 6 bases, and 5 bases lay outside the gene matches. The CDR3 has 13 residues. Germline lookup yields CDR1 MNHEY and CDR2 SMNVEV (reference sequence). CDR3 sequence reads: CASRGTGTYEQYF. For the CDR3, the DNA is TGTGCCAGCAGGGGGACAGGAACGTACGAGCAGTACTTC.

This CDR3 is CSVEETGEAFF. DNA of the CDR3: TGCAGCGTTGAAGAGACAGGTGAAGCTTTCTTT. This chain uses TRBV29-1 with TRBJ1-1, with D perhaps TRBD1 (6 bases). Germline V CDR1 and CDR2: SQVTM, ANQGSEA. The CDR3 runs 11 residues. V lost 0 bases to trimming and J lost 7 bases, with 6 bases between them.

This clone was counted a few times. The chain couples TRBV5-1 to TRBJ1-3; 7 nucleotides line up with TRBD1. V gave up 0 bases and J gave up 4 bases; unmatched junction bases: 7. CDR1 is SGHRS and CDR2 is YFSETQ in the germline V gene. The CDR3 has 16 residues. The CDR3 protein is CASSLAGTVRGNTIYF. CDR3 nucleotide sequence: TGCGCCAGCAGCTTGGCCGGGACAGTCCGGGGAAACACCATATATTTT.

The gene calls are TRBV4-3 and TRBJ1-1; D is undetermined. The V end was cut by 1 base, the J end by 0 bases, with 6 bases between. Germline values: CDR1 LGHNA, CDR2 YSLEER. This CDR3 has 14 residues. The CDR3 loop reads CASSQGLLNTEAFF. As DNA, the CDR3 is TGCGCCAGCAGCCAAGGACTGCTGAACACTGAAGCTTTCTTT.

The chain uses TRBV30 and TRBJ1-3; a possible D gene is TRBD1 (5 bases). CDR3 length equals 13 residues. CDR1 is GTSNPN, CDR2 SVGIG, per germline (reference sequence). V lost 5 bases to trimming and J lost 0 bases, with 8 bases between them. CDR3 region: CAWAQGSGNTIYF. As DNA, the CDR3 is TGTGCCTGGGCTCAGGGCTCTGGAAACACCATATATTTT. Variable domain in full (rest from reference TRBV30 and TRBJ1-3): SQTIHQWPATLVQPVGSPLSLECTVEGTSNPNLYWYRQAAGRGLQLLFYSVGIGQISSEVPQNLSASRPQDRQFILSSKKLLLSDSGFYLCAWAQGSGNTIYFGEGSWLTVV.

J is TRBJ2-3 and V is TRBV28; D might be TRBD2 (6 bases). There are 15 residues in the CDR3. V gave up 5 bases and J gave up 4 bases, with 16 bases separating them. Looked up from germline, CDR1 is MDHEN and CDR2 is SYDVKM. CDR3 sequence: CASSGDGGAPDTQYF. CDR3 DNA sequence: TGTGCCAGCAGTGGGGACGGGGGAGCCCCAGATACGCAGTATTTT.

The chain combines TRBV27 with TRBJ1-5; the D is unclear. V dropped 3 bases and J dropped 5 bases, with 5 bases sitting between them. The CDR3 contains 12 residues. CDR1 and CDR2 from the germline V gene are MNHEY and SMNVEV (reference sequence). CDR3 DNA sequence: TGTGCCAGCAGTTTTCGTGATCAGCCCCAGCATTTT. Amino acid sequence: CASSFRDQPQHF.

This rearrangement joins TRBV10-1 to TRBJ1-2; TRBD1 might be the D (6 bases). The V end was cut by 4 bases, the J end by 1 base, with 25 bases between. The CDR3 sequence is 19 residues long. Germline values: CDR1 WNHNN, CDR2 SYGVQD (reference sequence). The chain's CDR3 is CASSASERSHRADNYGYTF. Written as DNA, the CDR3 is TGCGCCAGCAGTGCTTCTGAACGTTCACACAGGGCCGATAACTATGGCTACACCTTC.

The chain has TRBV29-1 and TRBJ1-3; unclear D gene. Trimming took off 5 bases at V and 0 bases at J, with 2 bases between the two ends. The CDR3 covers 11 residues. Germline assignment: CDR1 SQVTM and CDR2 ANQGSEA. CDR3 amino acids: CSVYSGNTIYF. The CDR3 region has the DNA TGCAGCGTTTACTCTGGAAACACCATATATTTT.

A note on this clone: This CDR3 is also generated by other DNA sequences in the sample. The CDR3 coding sequence is TGTGCCAGCAGTGAATGGGGGACAAGGAATGAAAAACTGTTTTTT. Protein sequence: CASSEWGTRNEKLFF. This rearrangement joins TRBV25-1 to TRBJ1-4; possible D gene TRBD1, 6 bases. Trimming removed 1 base from V and 5 bases from J, with 11 bases in between. The CDR3 length is 15 residues. The V gene's germline CDR1 is MGHDK and CDR2 SYGVNS.

This clone was counted a few times. This chain uses TRBV6-5 with TRBJ1-1; 12 positions match TRBD1. The CDR3 sequence is 15 residues long. Trimming at V came to 7 bases and at J to 8 bases, leaving 11 bases not matched to a gene. CDR1 is MNHEY, CDR2 SVGAGI, per germline. CDR3 loop: CASKVTPGTGGEAFF. The CDR3 DNA reads as TGTGCCAGCAAGGTTACCCCCGGGACAGGGGGCGAAGCTTTCTTT.

V gene TRBV6-5 combines with J gene TRBJ1-1; the D gene is possibly TRBD1 (5 bases). V lost 0 bases, J lost 2 bases, and 13 bases lay in between. The CDR3 loop spans 16 amino acids. CDR1 MNHEY and CDR2 SVGAGI come from the germline V gene. The CDR3 sequence is CASSYSKDGQNTEAFF. The DNA of the CDR3 is TGTGCCAGCAGTTACTCGAAAGACGGACAAAACACTGAAGCTTTCTTT.

The V call is TRBV11-2, the J call TRBJ2-2; D remains ambiguous. CDR3 size: 13 residues. V was cut by 5 bases and J by 7 bases, with 11 bases left in between. Germline assignment: CDR1 SGHAT and CDR2 FQNNGV. CDR3 protein: CASSISPGGELFF. CDR3 nucleotide sequence: TGTGCCAGCAGCATAAGCCCCGGCGGGGAGCTGTTTTTT.

This sequence joins TRBV19 and TRBJ1-1; unclear D gene. V gave up 3 bases and J gave up 0 bases, with 5 bases separating them. The CDR3 is 13 residues long. Germline loops: CDR1 LNHDA, CDR2 SQIVND (reference sequence). The CDR3 sequence is CASSIRMNTEAFF. CDR3 DNA sequence: TGTGCCAGTAGTATCCGTATGAACACTGAAGCTTTCTTT.

The V and J genes are TRBV4-1 and TRBJ2-2; tentatively, D is TRBD2 (5 bases). Trimming took off 1 base at V and 10 bases at J, with 13 bases between the two ends. CDR3 size: 14 residues. Germline lookup yields CDR1 MGHRA and CDR2 YSYEKL. Here the CDR3 reads CASSQGSISVELFF. The CDR3 DNA follows: TGCGCCAGCAGCCAAGGCTCGATTAGCGTGGAGCTGTTTTTT.

The V and J genes are TRBV12-3 or TRBV12-4 and TRBJ2-5; TRBD1 matches 7 bases. The CDR3 sequence is 13 residues long. Trimming at V came to 6 bases and at J to 5 bases, leaving 6 bases not matched to a gene. Written as DNA, the CDR3 is TGTGCCAGCAGCCAGGACAGGCCGGAGACCCAGTACTTC. The encoded protein is CASSQDRPETQYF.

This clone occurred once. The CDR3 bases are TGCAGTGCAGGGGAAGAAAAACTGTTTTTT. As protein: CSAGEEKLFF. V usage is TRBV20-1 and J usage is TRBJ1-4; D may be TRBD1 (5 bases). CDR3 size: 10 residues. Looked up from germline, CDR1 is DFQATT and CDR2 is SNEGSKA (reference sequence). V shed 6 bases and J shed 8 bases, with 7 bases lying between them.

V and J are TRBV9 and TRBJ1-2; maybe TRBD1 (6 bases). The CDR3 has 13 residues. Germline CDR1 reads SGDLS; CDR2 reads YYNGEE. The germline V and J ends were trimmed by 3 bases and 6 bases, with 12 bases remaining between them. CDR3 sequence: CASSDPRTDGYTF. CDR3 DNA sequence: TGTGCCAGCAGCGACCCCCGGACAGATGGCTACACCTTC.